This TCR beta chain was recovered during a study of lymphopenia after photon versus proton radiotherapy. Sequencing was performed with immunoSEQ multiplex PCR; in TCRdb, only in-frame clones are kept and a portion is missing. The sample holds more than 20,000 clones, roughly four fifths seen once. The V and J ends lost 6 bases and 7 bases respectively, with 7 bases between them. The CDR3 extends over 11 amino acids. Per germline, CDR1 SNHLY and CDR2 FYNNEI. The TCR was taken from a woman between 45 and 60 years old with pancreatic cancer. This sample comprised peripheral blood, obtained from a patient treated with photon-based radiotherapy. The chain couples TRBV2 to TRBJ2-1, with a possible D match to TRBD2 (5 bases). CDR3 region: CASRGGNEQFF. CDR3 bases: TGTGCCAGCAGAGGCGGGAATGAGCAGTTCTTC.